The 10 T cell receptor beta chains listed next were all sequenced from one sample in a study of blood T cell repertoires in COVID-19. The repertoire was sequenced with immunoSEQ multiplex PCR; TCRdb's copy has only in-frame clones and lacks some. This sample has about 300,000 clones, with 70% to 90% found just once. Specimen: PBMCs or T cells enriched from blood (not recorded which). All receptors come from a man younger than 45 who had recovered from COVID-19.

V is TRBV21-1 and J is TRBJ1-1. TRBV21-1 is a listed pseudogene. The CDR3 runs 17 residues. CDR3 loop: CASSRMGGKASHTEAFF. DNA for the CDR3: TGTGCCAGCAGCCGGATGGGGGGGAAGGCTTCGCACACTGAAGCTTTCTTT.

The rearrangement links TRBV7-4 to TRBJ1-3, with 8 bases matching TRBD1. The V gene end was trimmed by 6 bases and the J gene end by 0 bases; junction bases not matched to a gene: 19. The CDR3 runs 20 residues. The germline gives CDR1 SGHVT, CDR2 SQSDAQ. Here the CDR3 reads CASRWNWTGKQIPSGNTIYF. The CDR3 region has the DNA TGTGCCAGCAGATGGAATTGGACAGGGAAACAGATACCCTCTGGAAACACCATATATTTT.

The chain links TRBV5-4 to TRBJ2-3; 9 bases line up with TRBD2. Germline lookup yields CDR1 SGHNT and CDR2 YYREEE (reference sequence). The CDR3 is 14 amino acids. Germline trimming cut 2 bases from V and 4 bases from J; bases unmatched to any gene: 2. The DNA of the CDR3 is TGTGCCAGCAGCTTCGCGGGAGGGGCAGATACGCAGTATTTT. Translation: CASSFAGGADTQYF.

The genes are TRBV6-1 and TRBJ2-7; no clear D gene. CDR3 length: 14 amino acids. V was shortened by 1 base and J by 7 bases, with 14 bases between the two germline ends. The germline gives CDR1 MNHNS, CDR2 SASEGT. The CDR3 sequence is CASSEVGRPQEQYF. The DNA for the CDR3 is TGTGCCAGCAGTGAAGTTGGCAGGCCCCAAGAGCAGTACTTC.

This chain joins TRBV9 and TRBJ2-5, with 9 bases lining up with TRBD1. The V segment lost 6 bases and the J segment 5 bases; nucleotides outside the gene matches: 8. The V gene's germline CDR1 is SGDLS and CDR2 YYNGEE. The CDR3 runs to 14 residues. CDR3 protein: CASNPTGGRETQYF. CDR3 nucleotides: TGTGCCAGCAACCCTACAGGGGGCAGGGAGACCCAGTACTTC.

This chain joins TRBV7-8 and TRBJ1-2; 11 bases fit TRBD1. Germline CDR1 is SGHVS and CDR2 is FQNEAQ. V was clipped by 5 bases and J by 5 bases; unmatched bases: 7. This CDR3 spans 15 amino acids. The CDR3 DNA is TGTGCCAGCAGCGCTGGACAGGGGGCCTTGTATGGCTACACCTTC. Its translation: CASSAGQGALYGYTF.

The chain links TRBV9 to TRBJ2-2; TRBD2 matches at 10 bases. With V trimmed by 2 bases and J by 4 bases, 5 bases remained unmatched. The CDR3 is 16 residues long. CDR1 and CDR2 (germline): SGDLS, YYNGEE. CDR3 DNA sequence: TGTGCCAGCAGCGTCCTTAGCGGGGGGCTCACCGGGGAGCTGTTTTTT. Translation gives CASSVLSGGLTGELFF.

V and J are TRBV9 and TRBJ2-1, with D possibly matching TRBD2 (6 bases). This CDR3 has 15 residues. Germline V gene data show CDR1 as SGDLS and CDR2 as YYNGEE. V lost 0 bases, J lost 4 bases, and 11 bases lay in between. CDR3 nucleotide sequence: TGTGCCAGCAGCGTAGTCCCTAGCGTTTACAATGAGCAGTTCTTC. Translating it yields CASSVVPSVYNEQFF.

The rearrangement uses TRBV30 and TRBJ1-4; D remains ambiguous. V lost 1 base and J 14 bases, leaving 11 bases between the germline ends. This CDR3 has 11 amino acids. Per germline, CDR1 GTSNPN and CDR2 SVGIG (reference sequence). This CDR3 is CAWSESLSLFF. The CDR3 bases are TGTGCCTGGAGTGAGAGTCTTTCGCTGTTTTTT.

This clone was found a few times. The chain has TRBV27 and TRBJ1-5; 8 nucleotides align to TRBD1. The CDR3 is 15 amino acids. Germline CDR1 is MNHEY and CDR2 is SMNVEV (reference sequence). The V gene end was trimmed by 3 bases and the J gene end by 6 bases; junction bases not matched to a gene: 7. CDR3 DNA sequence: TGTGCCAGCAGTTTCGCCAGGGGGCACGGTCAGCCCCAGCATTTT. Its translation is CASSFARGHGQPQHF.